This T cell receptor (beta chain) was profiled in a study (dated by TCRdb to 2012 to 2014). From the germline V gene, CDR1 is KGHSH and CDR2 is LQKENI. V has 5 bases trimmed and J has 3 bases trimmed; junction bases matching no gene number 11. From its cysteine to its phenylalanine, the CDR3 spans 16 amino acids. Only the CDR3 part of the read is kept: 48 bases, read in frame from the first base. Concerning this clonotype: Its antigen is not yet known. Within one base of it there is no much larger clone, and no base qualities were kept.

TCRdb lists the instrument as Illumina Genome Analyzer IIx. TCRdb reworked the public reads: Q25 trimming with fastp, MiXCR clone assembly, productive beta chains retained. Each entry merges the rows of one CDR3 protein and shows their most common DNA and genes. This sample gives roughly 7,100 distinct CDR3 sequences in total; about 30% of them show up just once. The ten biggest clones cover 22% of the sample. The sequence derives from a human donor. The receptor chain draws on TRBV18 and TRBJ1-1, and 8 junctional nucleotides match TRBD1. Sample: blood. The bases are TGTGCCAGCTCAGCCCTACAGGGGGTCACACACACTGAAGCTTTCTTT. It codes for CASSALQGVTHTEAFF.